The sequence of this T cell receptor (beta chain) was determined in a study of response to subunit inactivated influenza vaccine. MiXCR, run by TCRdb on the RT-PCR reads, gives a single entry per CDR3 protein. The data contain roughly 570,000 distinct CDR3 sequences, over 10% of them singletons. Germline trimming cut 6 bases from V and 3 bases from J; bases unmatched to any gene: 10. The CDR3 totals 15 residues. The origin of this receptor is a man in his forties or fifties who received an inactivated influenza vaccine. The chain couples TRBV12-3 or TRBV12-4 to TRBJ2-7, with 8 bases aligning to TRBD2. Sequencing was performed on PBMCs from blood, taken 45 days after vaccination. CDR3 residues: CASSPGGAGDYEQYF. The CDR3 nucleotides read TGTGCCAGCAGCCCGGGGGGGGCGGGGGACTACGAGCAGTACTTC.